The rows below give T cell receptor beta chains drawn from one sample of a study of blood T cell repertoires in COVID-19. Sequenced by immunoSEQ multiplex PCR; TCRdb stores in-frame clones only, minus some. The table has 110,000 to 150,000 clones, roughly 89% seen once. The specimen was peripheral blood. The origin of the receptors is a woman in her thirties or forties with acute or convalescent COVID-19. Both conserved end residues are trimmed from each CDR3. Each record gives: clone size, J gene, V gene, CDR3 protein. Size is stated for part of the rows, as once, few or many counts, or as a class when the clone is expanded.

size: NA; J: TRBJ1-4; V: TRBV24-1; CDR3: ATHERSSTTFEKLF
size: few; J: TRBJ2-6; V: TRBV5-6; CDR3: ASSLLAGASSGANVLT
size: once; J: TRBJ2-7; V: TRBV4-1; CDR3: ASSQRDRTSYEQY
size: once; J: TRBJ2-1; V: TRBV19; CDR3: ASSTVAGGNYNEQF
size: NA; J: TRBJ2-3; V: TRBV2; CDR3: ASRTSSGSWADTQY
size: NA; J: TRBJ1-1; V: TRBV3-1/TRBV3-2; CDR3: ASSPVSLGASFISEAF
size: NA; J: TRBJ2-1; V: TRBV5-8; CDR3: ASSAGTVGFNEQF
size: NA; J: TRBJ1-1; V: TRBV6-6; CDR3: ASGGRGHIEAF
size: NA; J: TRBJ1-6; V: TRBV27; CDR3: ASSLVGGYSPLH
size: NA; J: TRBJ2-7; V: TRBV27; CDR3: ASSLWRASSYEQY
size: NA; J: TRBJ1-2; V: TRBV10-3; CDR3: AISESSGRYGYT
size: NA; J: TRBJ1-2; V: TRBV18; CDR3: ASSPVAGYGYT
size: NA; J: TRBJ2-3; V: TRBV24-1; CDR3: ATSDRLLRDTQY
size: NA; J: TRBJ2-7; V: TRBV7-2; CDR3: ASSQGTSRSNEQY
size: NA; J: TRBJ1-4; V: TRBV19; CDR3: ASTTTGVRTEKLF
size: NA; J: TRBJ1-1; V: TRBV30; CDR3: AWSIDGTSGTEAF
size: NA; J: TRBJ2-5; V: TRBV20-1; CDR3: SAGGGETQY
size: once; J: TRBJ1-1; V: TRBV28; CDR3: ASSLRGNTEAF
size: NA; J: TRBJ1-2; V: TRBV18; CDR3: ASSPPEGARGYT
size: NA; J: TRBJ2-1; V: TRBV4-3; CDR3: ASSQPGLRSYNEQF
size: NA; J: TRBJ1-4; V: TRBV5-1; CDR3: ASSAGPSGNEKLF
size: NA; J: TRBJ1-1; V: TRBV2; CDR3: ASETGSTEAF
size: NA; J: TRBJ2-3; V: TRBV19; CDR3: ASSIEKIPGQGVDTQY
size: NA; J: TRBJ1-2; V: TRBV6-2/TRBV6-3; CDR3: ASSYSRVIYGYT
size: once; J: TRBJ1-1; V: TRBV7-2; CDR3: ASSPDPGGTEAF
size: NA; J: TRBJ1-2; V: TRBV30; CDR3: AWNSGGYT
size: NA; J: TRBJ1-1; V: TRBV27; CDR3: ASSGQEGITEAF
size: NA; J: TRBJ2-2; V: TRBV29-1; CDR3: SVGQGRTGELF
size: NA; J: TRBJ2-5; V: TRBV7-2; CDR3: ASSIGLAGGRREETQY
size: NA; J: TRBJ2-7; V: TRBV27; CDR3: ASSFYGAGARQY
size: NA; J: TRBJ1-2; V: TRBV19; CDR3: ASSTGRYGYT
size: NA; J: TRBJ1-6; V: TRBV5-8; CDR3: ASIPHQGSGSPLH
size: few; J: TRBJ1-1; V: TRBV6-5; CDR3: ASRHTGTEAF
size: NA; J: TRBJ1-1; V: TRBV6-5; CDR3: ASSSRTGVNTEAF
size: NA; J: TRBJ1-5; V: TRBV19; CDR3: ASSLGLLGVFQPQH
size: NA; J: TRBJ1-1; V: TRBV10-3; CDR3: AISVGGGSTEAF
size: NA; J: TRBJ2-5; V: TRBV3-1/TRBV3-2; CDR3: ASSLWGLAEKETQY
size: NA; J: TRBJ2-5; V: TRBV7-8; CDR3: ASSFGRTETQY